The sequence of this TCR beta chain was determined in a study of control samples from healthy donors and cancer patients. Sequencing used immunoSEQ multiplex PCR; TCRdb keeps in-frame clones, though not all of them. The data contain about 170,000 clones, roughly nine tenths of them seen just once; the ten biggest clones take up more than 1.3%. The CDR3 sequence is 15 residues long. The V gene's germline CDR1 is MDHEN and CDR2 SYDVKM. V was trimmed by 3 bases and J by 5 bases, leaving 13 bases between them. This rearrangement joins TRBV28 to TRBJ2-2; TRBD2 is a possible D gene (5 bases). Material: blood. This sequence originates from a woman aged 25 to 39 in good health. The CDR3 protein is CASSLGGSRTGELFF. CDR3 in DNA: TGTGCCAGCAGTTTGGGTGGGAGTAGAACCGGGGAGCTGTTTTTT. The full variable domain, with the rest looked up from reference TRBV28 and TRBJ2-2, is DVKVTQSSRYLVKRTGEKVFLECVQDMDHENMFWYRQDPGLGLRLIYFSYDVKMKEKGDIPEGYSVSREKKERFSLILESASTNQTSMYLCASSLGGSRTGELFFGEGSRLTVL.